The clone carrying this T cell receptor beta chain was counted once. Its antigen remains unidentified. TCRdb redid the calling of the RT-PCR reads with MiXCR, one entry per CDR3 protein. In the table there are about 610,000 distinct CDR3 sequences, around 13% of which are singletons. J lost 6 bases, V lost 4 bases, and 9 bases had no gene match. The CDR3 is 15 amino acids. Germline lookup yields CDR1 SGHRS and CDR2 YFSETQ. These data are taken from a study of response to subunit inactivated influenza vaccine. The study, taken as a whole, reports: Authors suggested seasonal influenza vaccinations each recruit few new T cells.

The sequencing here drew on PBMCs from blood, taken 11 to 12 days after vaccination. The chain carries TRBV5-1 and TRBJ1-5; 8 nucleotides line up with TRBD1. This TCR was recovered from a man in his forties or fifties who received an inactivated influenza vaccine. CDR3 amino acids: CASSITGGGGQPQHF. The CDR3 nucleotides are TGCGCCAGCAGCATAACAGGGGGAGGTGGTCAGCCCCAGCATTTT.